Each of the 19 T cell receptor beta chains below was sequenced from the same sample in a study of cytomegalovirus exposure and HLA in healthy donors. Generated by immunoSEQ multiplex PCR, the TCRdb table keeps only in-frame clones and is missing some. Seen here are 260,000 or so clones, around nine tenths observed once, and the top ten hold about 2.8%. The sequenced sample consisted of PBMCs. The receptors come from a man younger than 35 in good health and CMV-seronegative.

This chain links TRBV27 with TRBJ1-1; perhaps TRBD1 as D (5 bases). The germline gives CDR1 MNHEY, CDR2 SMNVEV (reference sequence). CDR3 length equals 12 residues. V lost 6 bases and J lost 11, with 16 bases in between. This CDR3 is CASRKPQGRAFF. Here the CDR3 DNA reads TGTGCCAGCAGGAAGCCCCAGGGTCGGGCTTTCTTT.

This chain uses TRBV9 with TRBJ2-7; tentatively, D is TRBD1 (6 bases). Germline-derived CDR1 and CDR2 are SGDLS and YYNGEE. V was shortened by 3 bases and J by 7 bases, with 14 bases between the two germline ends. The length of the CDR3 is 13 residues. CDR3 nucleotides: TGTGCCAGCAGCGACCTCAGGGGCGAGGAGCAGTACTTC. Its protein product is CASSDLRGEEQYF.

The table lists this clone with a count of one. V gene TRBV5-6 combines with J gene TRBJ1-2; D uncertain. Trimming shortened V by 3 bases and J by 8 bases, and 20 bases separated the two germline ends. Looked up from germline, CDR1 is SGHDT and CDR2 is YYEEEE. This CDR3 is 15 amino acids long. CDR3 in amino acids: CASSSKTDYGPGYTF. The CDR3 region has the DNA TGTGCCAGCAGCTCGAAGACGGACTATGGACCAGGCTACACCTTC.

As regards this clone: At one boundary the junction diverges from the germline segment, which might be a read error. V gene TRBV10-1 combines with J gene TRBJ2-7, with 13 positions matching TRBD2. The CDR3 contains 14 residues. Germline CDR1 reads WNHNN; CDR2 reads SYGVQD (reference sequence). The CDR3 DNA is TGCGCCAGCGCACCGGGACTAGCGGGACCCCCCATCTGGTTC. Translation: CASAPGLAGPPIWF.

The CDR3 loop reads CASTHPQGYEQYF. In DNA form, the CDR3 reads TGTGCCAGCACCCACCCCCAGGGTTACGAGCAGTACTTC. The chain couples TRBV11-2 to TRBJ2-7, with D possibly TRBD1 on 5 matching bases. The germline CDR1 and CDR2 sequences are SGHAT and FQNNGV. The CDR3 is made up of 13 amino acids. The V gene lost 7 bases and the J gene lost 4 bases, with 14 bases spanning the gap.

This clone was seen just once. The V gene is TRBV27, the J gene TRBJ1-1; 8 nucleotides align to TRBD1. V lost 2 bases and J lost 5; bases outside the gene matches: 4. Germline CDR1 is MNHEY and CDR2 is SMNVEV (reference sequence). This CDR3 has 14 amino acids. The CDR3 loop is CASSLKDRETEAFF. The CDR3 coding sequence is TGTGCCAGCAGTTTAAAGGACAGGGAGACTGAAGCTTTCTTT.

This clone came up once. The V and J genes are TRBV5-6 and TRBJ2-1, with 9 bases identical to TRBD1. CDR1 is SGHDT, CDR2 YYEEEE, per germline. The V segment lost 3 bases and the J segment 3 bases; nucleotides outside the gene matches: 10. There are 17 residues in the CDR3. CDR3 residues: CASSSEARDRDYNEQFF. CDR3 DNA: TGTGCCAGCAGCTCTGAAGCGCGGGACAGGGACTACAATGAGCAGTTCTTC.

This rearrangement joins TRBV10-3 to TRBJ2-7; the D is unclear. Trimming removed 4 bases at V and 5 bases at J, with 18 bases between. Germline V gene data show CDR1 as ENHRY and CDR2 as SYGVKD. CDR3 length: 15 residues. CDR3 bases: TGTGCCATCAGTGCAGGCCGAGTTTCTAAGCACGAGCAGTACTTC. It translates to CAISAGRVSKHEQYF.

The chain employs TRBV7-3 and TRBJ2-7, with D tentatively TRBD1 (6 bases). The germline V gene has CDR1 SGHTA and CDR2 FQGTGA. V lost 2 bases and J 5 bases, leaving 10 bases between the germline ends. This CDR3 spans 13 amino acids. The CDR3, as DNA: TGTGCCAGCAGCTTACCAGGGGCGAACGAGCAGTACTTC. Its protein product is CASSLPGANEQYF.

The V and J genes are TRBV10-2 and TRBJ1-4; 10 bases map to TRBD1. Germline CDR1 and CDR2: WSHSY and SAAADI. Trimming removed 1 base from V and 7 bases from J; junction bases left unmatched: 6. CDR3 length equals 16 residues. CDR3 coding DNA: TGCGCCAGCAGTGAGTTATGGACAGGGGGACGTGAAAAACTGTTTTTT. It specifies CASSELWTGGREKLFF.

The V and J genes are TRBV9 and TRBJ2-2; D gene unclear. Deletions cut 4 bases from V and 3 bases from J, with 4 bases between. CDR1 SGDLS and CDR2 YYNGEE come from the germline V gene. This CDR3 is 12 amino acids long. The CDR3, as DNA: TGTGCCAGCAGCCCTTACACCGGGGAGCTGTTTTTT. Residues: CASSPYTGELFF.

V gene TRBV7-9 combines with J gene TRBJ2-1; TRBD1 matches 10 bases. From germline, CDR1 is SEHNR and CDR2 FQNEAQ (reference sequence). The CDR3 consists of 18 residues. With 5 bases clipped from V and 1 base from J, the junction kept 11 bases outside the gene matches. Here the CDR3 reads CASSPGGTGERSYNEQFF. The CDR3 DNA reads TGTGCCAGCAGCCCCGGTGGGACAGGGGAAAGGTCCTACAATGAGCAGTTCTTC. The full variable domain, completed using reference TRBV7-9 and TRBJ2-1, is DTGVSQNPRHKITKRGQNVTFRCDPISEHNRLYWYRQTLGQGPEFLTYFQNEAQLEKSRLLSDRFSAERPKGSFSTLEIQRTEQGDSAMYLCASSPGGTGERSYNEQFFGPGTRLTVL.

The chain joins TRBV23-1 to TRBJ2-7, with 9 bases identical to TRBD1. TRBV23-1 counts as an open reading frame of uncertain function. The CDR3 runs 20 residues. V was pared by 2 bases and J by 1 base, with 18 bases of the junction left unmatched. The CDR3 is CASSQTSHQPGQGGSYEQYF. The CDR3 nucleotides read TGCGCCAGCAGTCAAACTTCACACCAACCGGGACAGGGTGGGTCCTACGAGCAGTACTTC.

The V and J genes are TRBV2 and TRBJ2-5, with 9 bases fitting TRBD2. The CDR3 consists of 17 residues. J lost 0 bases, V lost 4 bases, and 9 bases had no gene match. Germline-derived CDR1 and CDR2 are SNHLY and FYNNEI. The CDR3 protein is CASSVGGGVSYQETQYF. The CDR3 bases are TGTGCCAGCAGTGTTGGCGGGGGGGTTTCGTACCAAGAGACCCAGTACTTC.

The genes are TRBV4-3 and TRBJ1-2; the match to TRBD1 covers 7 bases. V shed 0 bases, J shed 3 bases, and the junction held 10 bases outside the gene matches. There are 17 residues in the CDR3. Germline V CDR1 and CDR2: LGHNA, YSLEER. The CDR3 is CASSQEGWGQTYYGYTF. The CDR3, as DNA: TGCGCCAGCAGCCAAGAAGGGTGGGGACAGACTTACTATGGCTACACCTTC.

The rearrangement links TRBV5-1 to TRBJ2-4; tentative D call: TRBD1 (5 bases). Germline CDR1 SGHRS, CDR2 YFSETQ. This CDR3 comprises 14 residues. V was pared by 0 bases and J by 6 bases, with 10 bases between. CDR3 DNA: TGCGCCAGCAGCTTGGAGGGGTTCGGAAACATTCAGTACTTC. Protein sequence: CASSLEGFGNIQYF. The full variable domain, completed using reference TRBV5-1 and TRBJ2-4, is KAGVTQTPRYLIKTRGQQVTLSCSPISGHRSVSWYQQTPGQGLQFLFEYFSETQRNKGNFPGRFSGRQFSNSRSEMNVSTLELGDSALYLCASSLEGFGNIQYFGAGTRLSVL.

This clone was found a few times. The chain employs TRBV9 and TRBJ1-6; 7 nucleotides agree with TRBD1. J gave up 8 bases and V 7 bases, and 9 bases lay outside the gene matches. The CDR3 runs 14 residues. Germline V gene sequence: CDR1 SGDLS, CDR2 YYNGEE. Written as DNA, the CDR3 is TGTGCCAGCGGGCCCGGGACAGTGGATTCACCCCTCCACTTT. Protein: CASGPGTVDSPLHF.

This chain links TRBV20-1 with TRBJ1-4, with D unclear. V was shortened by 3 bases and J by 7 bases, with 6 bases between the two germline ends. This CDR3 contains 11 residues. Germline CDR1 and CDR2: DFQATT and SNEGSKA (reference sequence). The CDR3 sequence is CSASMSEKLFF. CDR3 DNA sequence: TGCAGTGCTAGTATGAGTGAAAAACTGTTTTTT.

The CDR3 nucleotides read TGTGCCAGCAGTTCCCAGGGCGGGGGCCATGAGCAGTTCTTC. It yields the protein CASSSQGGGHEQFF. The chain recombines TRBV6-5 with TRBJ2-1, with D tentatively TRBD2 (7 bases). Trimming removed 4 bases from V and 8 bases from J, with 15 bases in between. The CDR3 contains 14 residues. In germline, CDR1 is MNHEY, CDR2 SVGAGI.